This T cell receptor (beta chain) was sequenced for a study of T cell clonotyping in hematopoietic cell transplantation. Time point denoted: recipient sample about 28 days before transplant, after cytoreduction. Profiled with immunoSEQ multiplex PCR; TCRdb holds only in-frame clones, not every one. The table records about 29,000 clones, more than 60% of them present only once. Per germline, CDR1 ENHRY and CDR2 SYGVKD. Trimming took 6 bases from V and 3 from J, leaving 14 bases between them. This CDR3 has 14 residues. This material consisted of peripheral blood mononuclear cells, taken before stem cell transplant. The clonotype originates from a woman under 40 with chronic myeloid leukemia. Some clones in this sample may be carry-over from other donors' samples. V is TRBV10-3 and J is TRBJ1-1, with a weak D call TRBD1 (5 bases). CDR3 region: CAISQTGGDTEAFF. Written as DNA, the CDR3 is TGTGCCATCAGCCAGACGGGAGGGGACACTGAAGCTTTCTTT.